The 25 T cell receptor beta chains below were found in one sample sequenced in a study of CD8 T cells in Susac syndrome. RNA in amounts of about 0.5 to 1 ug was reverse transcribed with random hexamers. TCRdb ran MiXCR on the immunoSEQ multiplex PCR reads and lists one entry per CDR3 protein. Among around 200,000 distinct CDR3 sequences, more than 85% were seen once, and the ten largest hold 0.082%. Sequenced sample: CD4+ T cells from PBMCs. Every receptor here comes from a human donor with multiple sclerosis.

The chain is built from TRBV6-5 and TRBJ1-2; D gene ambiguous. Trimming took off 0 bases at V and 4 bases at J, with 9 bases between the two ends. The CDR3 runs to 14 residues. Per the germline V gene, CDR1 is MNHEY and CDR2 is SVGAGI. The CDR3, as DNA: TGTGCCAGCAGTTACTCGGCAGGAGCCTATGGCTACACCTTC. The encoded protein is CASSYSAGAYGYTF.

V and J are TRBV18 and TRBJ1-1, with D maybe TRBD1 (6 bases). V was trimmed by 6 bases and J by 4 bases, leaving 12 bases between them. The CDR3 runs to 13 residues. In germline, CDR1 is KGHSH, CDR2 LQKENI. The CDR3 DNA sequence: TGTGCCAGCTCGCTCACGGGGGCCACTGAAGCTTTCTTT. This translates into CASSLTGATEAFF.

The chain couples TRBV28 to TRBJ2-5; TRBD1 is a possible D gene (6 bases). From germline, CDR1 is MDHEN and CDR2 SYDVKM. The CDR3 has 14 residues. V was clipped by 4 bases and J by 1 base, with 10 bases between them. CDR3: CASSSQGPQETQYF. The CDR3 coding sequence is TGTGCCAGCAGTTCACAGGGACCCCAAGAGACCCAGTACTTC.

The chain recombines TRBV20-1 with TRBJ1-1, with D possibly TRBD1 on 6 matching bases. The CDR3 loop spans 13 amino acids. The V and J ends lost 4 bases and 0 bases respectively, with 9 bases between them. The V gene's germline CDR1 is DFQATT and CDR2 SNEGSKA (reference sequence). CDR3 in amino acids: CSAMRTVNTEAFF. The CDR3 bases are TGCAGTGCTATGAGGACAGTGAACACTGAAGCTTTCTTT.

The chain joins TRBV20-1 to TRBJ2-7; a weak D match, TRBD1 (6 bases). This CDR3 is 13 amino acids long. V was pared by 6 bases and J by 8 bases, with 20 bases between. Per germline, CDR1 DFQATT and CDR2 SNEGSKA (reference sequence). CDR3 coding DNA: TGCAGTGCCCCCGCCGGGACACGCTCTCAGCAGTACTTC. This sequence encodes CSAPAGTRSQQYF.

The genes are TRBV18 and TRBJ2-1; TRBD1 might be the D (6 bases). The CDR3 is made up of 14 amino acids. V was clipped by 8 bases and J by 2 bases, with 13 bases between them. From germline, CDR1 is KGHSH and CDR2 LQKENI. CDR3 nucleotide sequence: TGTGCCAGCGGGTGGCAGGGGACCTACAATGAGCAGTTCTTC. It translates to CASGWQGTYNEQFF.

This chain uses TRBV12-3 or TRBV12-4 with TRBJ1-6; D is unclear. The CDR3 contains 13 residues. The V gene lost 6 bases and the J gene lost 8 bases, with 11 bases spanning the gap. CDR3 coding DNA: TGTGCCAGCAGCTCGACCAAGGATTCACCCCTCCACTTT. Translating gives CASSSTKDSPLHF.

CDR3 DNA: TGTGCCAGCACCCCTGTTGGGGGTACAGATACGCAGTATTTT. Protein product: CASTPVGGTDTQYF. The chain links TRBV7-3 to TRBJ2-3; possibly TRBD1 or TRBD2 for D (5 bases each). CDR3 length: 14 residues. Germline V lookup: CDR1 SGHTA, CDR2 FQGTGA. V was pared by 7 bases and J by 3 bases, with 14 bases between.

The chain recombines TRBV29-1 with TRBJ2-3; D may match TRBD1 or TRBD2 (5 bases each). The CDR3 has 12 residues. V shed 4 bases and J shed 6 bases, with 11 bases lying between them. Germline loops: CDR1 SQVTM, CDR2 ANQGSEA. In nucleotides, the CDR3 is TGCAGCGTTGCCGGGGCCGCGGATACGCAGTATTTT. This encodes CSVAGAADTQYF.

The count of this clonotype is one. The V and J genes are TRBV4-1 and TRBJ1-4; 7 positions match TRBD1. The CDR3 length is 15 residues. From germline, CDR1 is MGHRA and CDR2 YSYEKL. V was clipped by 3 bases and J by 3 bases; unmatched bases: 4. The CDR3 spells CASSHLQGANEKLFF. The CDR3 coding sequence is TGCGCCAGCAGCCACCTCCAGGGGGCTAATGAAAAACTGTTTTTT.

The CDR3: CAWSRPQTYNSPLHF. Written as DNA, the CDR3 is TGTGCCTGGAGTCGTCCACAAACCTATAATTCACCCCTCCACTTT. V and J are TRBV30 and TRBJ1-6, with D unclear. CDR3 size: 15 residues. Germline assignment: CDR1 GTSNPN and CDR2 SVGIG (reference sequence). V was clipped by 2 bases and J by 2 bases, with 10 bases between them.

The rearrangement uses TRBV4-2 and TRBJ1-1; no reliable D call. Trimming cost V 1 base and J 7 bases, with 10 bases left between them. Germline CDR1 reads LGHNA; CDR2 reads YNFKEQ. The CDR3 has 13 residues. The CDR3 bases are TGTGCCAGCAGCCAAGGTACTGGGGTTGAAGCTTTCTTT. Its translation: CASSQGTGVEAFF.

The chain has TRBV10-3 and TRBJ2-6; 8 bases are shared with TRBD1. Germline values: CDR1 ENHRY, CDR2 SYGVKD. Trimming removed 4 bases from V and 2 bases from J; junction bases left unmatched: 4. The CDR3 consists of 16 residues. CDR3 nucleotide sequence: TGTGCCATCAGTGGGACAGGGCCGGCTGGGGCCAACGTCCTGACTTTC. Its translation is CAISGTGPAGANVLTF.

The rearrangement joins TRBV30 to TRBJ2-5, with 10 bases that match TRBD2. CDR3 size: 14 residues. Germline trimming cut 3 bases from V and 2 bases from J; bases unmatched to any gene: 3. CDR1 GTSNPN and CDR2 SVGIG come from the germline V gene (reference sequence). The CDR3 DNA is TGTGCCTGGAGCAGCGGGGGGGCACAAGAGACCCAGTACTTC. Encoded protein: CAWSSGGAQETQYF.

The chain has TRBV9 and TRBJ2-1; D call uncertain. V shed 3 bases and J shed 9 bases, with 13 bases lying between them. In germline, CDR1 is SGDLS, CDR2 YYNGEE. The CDR3 contains 13 residues. CDR3 nucleotides: TGTGCCAGCAGCGACAGAAGTTCGCGTGAGCAGTTCTTC. Translating it yields CASSDRSSREQFF.

This chain joins TRBV4-1 and TRBJ1-6; D is ambiguous. Germline V gene lookup returns CDR1 MGHRA and CDR2 YSYEKL. V lost 3 bases and J 7 bases, leaving 4 bases between the germline ends. This CDR3 has 12 amino acids. The CDR3 bases are TGCGCCAGCAGCCACCCCAATTCACCCCTCCACTTT. This translates into CASSHPNSPLHF.

The rearrangement uses TRBV3-1 and TRBJ1-4; D gene ambiguous. V gave up 0 bases and J gave up 5 bases, with 10 bases separating them. Germline V lookup: CDR1 LGHDT, CDR2 YNNKEL (reference sequence). The CDR3 contains 15 residues. The CDR3 loop is CASSQDGLLNEKLFF. DNA for the CDR3: TGTGCCAGCAGCCAAGACGGGCTGCTGAATGAAAAACTGTTTTTT.

This chain joins TRBV7-2 and TRBJ1-6; D not certain. V lost 1 base and J lost 8, with 6 bases in between. The CDR3 contains 13 residues. The germline CDR1 and CDR2 sequences are SGHTA and FQGNSA. The CDR3 coding sequence is TGTGCCAGCAGCTTAGTCCTGGATTCACCCCTCCACTTT. This sequence encodes CASSLVLDSPLHF.

The V and J genes are TRBV28 and TRBJ1-5; D unclear. This CDR3 has 13 residues. Germline CDR1 and CDR2: MDHEN and SYDVKM. Trimming took off 6 bases at V and 2 bases at J, with 8 bases between the two ends. The CDR3 protein is CASRADRNQPQHF. Written as DNA, the CDR3 is TGTGCCAGCAGAGCCGACCGCAATCAGCCCCAGCATTTT. Supplemented by reference TRBV28 and TRBJ1-5, the full variable domain reads DVKVTQSSRYLVKRTGEKVFLECVQDMDHENMFWYRQDPGLGLRLIYFSYDVKMKEKGDIPEGYSVSREKKERFSLILESASTNQTSMYLCASRADRNQPQHFGDGTRLSIL.

This rearrangement joins TRBV25-1 to TRBJ2-7, with 9 bases identical to TRBD1. Germline trimming cut 7 bases from V and 1 base from J; bases unmatched to any gene: 5. This CDR3 has 14 amino acids. Germline CDR1 and CDR2: MGHDK and SYGVNS. The CDR3 nucleotides are TGTGCCAGCACCTCGGACAGGGGTTCCTACGAGCAGTACTTC. It encodes CASTSDRGSYEQYF.

This chain joins TRBV20-1 and TRBJ2-5; either TRBD1 or TRBD2 may fit D (5 bases each). Germline V lookup: CDR1 DFQATT, CDR2 SNEGSKA (reference sequence). The CDR3 has 15 residues. V was trimmed by 3 bases and J by 5 bases, leaving 19 bases between them. The DNA of the CDR3 is TGCAGTGCTAGGGGTGGGCAGGGAGAATGGGAGACCCAGTACTTC. It encodes CSARGGQGEWETQYF.

This clonotype has only a few counts. This chain links TRBV5-1 with TRBJ2-7, with TRBD1 matching over 8 bases. The CDR3 is 12 amino acids. Germline V gives CDR1 SGHRS, CDR2 YFSETQ. Losses at the gene ends were 4 bases for V and 6 bases for J; bases not matched to a gene: 3. The DNA of the CDR3 is TGCGCCAGCAGCCCCGGACAGGGCGAGCAGTACGTC. Its translation is CASSPGQGEQYV.

The genes are TRBV3-1 and TRBJ2-2, with D possibly matching TRBD2 (5 bases). The germline V and J ends were trimmed by 1 base and 6 bases, with 15 bases remaining between them. Germline assignment: CDR1 LGHDT and CDR2 YNNKEL (reference sequence). The CDR3 contains 16 residues. The CDR3 here is CASSQGDYMGAGELFF. CDR3 DNA: TGTGCCAGCAGCCAAGGCGACTACATGGGCGCCGGGGAGCTGTTTTTT.

The chain uses TRBV19 and TRBJ1-2; maybe TRBD1 (5 bases). V lost 6 bases to trimming and J lost 2 bases, with 16 bases between them. Germline-derived CDR1 and CDR2 are LNHDA and SQIVND (reference sequence). The CDR3 has 15 residues. CDR3 nucleotide sequence: TGTGCCAGTAGAGCCTCCGGGACGCTAAACTATGGCTACACCTTC. This encodes CASRASGTLNYGYTF.

This sequence joins TRBV29-1 and TRBJ2-2; 9 positions match TRBD1. With V trimmed by 6 bases and J by 6 bases, 8 bases remained unmatched. This CDR3 spans 14 amino acids. Germline V gene lookup returns CDR1 SQVTM and CDR2 ANQGSEA. CDR3 in amino acids: CSVAGTGRSGELFF. The CDR3 DNA reads as TGCAGCGTAGCCGGGACAGGGAGGTCCGGGGAGCTGTTTTTT.